Below, one T cell receptor beta chain is given with its context. Its antigen target is currently unknown. The record has no base qualities; no much larger clone is one base away. The data belong to a study of cytomegalovirus exposure and HLA in healthy donors (dated by TCRdb to the late 2010s). With respect to the entire study: In an earlier analysis of some 550 of the donors, 276 Gb of sequence data and 100 million or so unique TCR beta sequences from about 180 million T cells were reported. An early release covering about 600 HLA-typed donors comprised roughly 300 gigabases of sequencing data and around 86 million unique TCR sequences. The genetic ancestry cluster associated with self-reported Caucasian donors included 70% to 85% of the roughly 380 genotyped donors. The study aimed to test whether cataloging public T cell receptors could reveal signatures of past pathogen exposure. The T cell repertoires of some 670 subjects were profiled by immunosequencing and related to cytomegalovirus serostatus. Along with the approximately 670-subject first cohort, a separate validation cohort of some 130 different subjects was used. The study combined high-throughput TCR immunosequencing, statistical association of individual TCRs with disease status, and machine learning to predict cytomegalovirus infection status. A later analysis re-examined previously published TCR beta repertoires from roughly 720 donors and added high-resolution HLA genotyping to investigate patterns of TCR occurrence. The later analysis used no new phenotypic data to find candidate immune exposures, relying instead on TCR beta sequences and their occurrence across donors. An earlier analysis of fewer than 700 of the donors applied high-throughput TCR beta sequencing to assess whether each TCR beta V gene segment acted as functional or pseudogenic. Donor age, sex, ethnicity and CMV serostatus were compiled together with the repertoire data. Genome-wide SNP genotypes for about 60% of the roughly 670 donors were used in a later genetic analysis, which treated that subset as a discovery cohort. All discovery cohort repertoires had been generated on a single sequencing platform. Both class I and class II loci were covered by HLA typing, at four-digit resolution. Typing coverage varied by locus: 629-630 donors for A, B, C, DRB1 and DQB1; more than 500 for DQA1; about 600 for DPA1; about 450 for DPB1. Roughly five DR-DQ haplotypes were handled as single units for association and clustering because linkage in the cohort was strong. Across approximately 400 genotyped donors of the cohort, an average of approximately 200,000 unique TCR beta nucleotide sequences per donor were sequenced, and approximately 19% of those sequences were non-productive. Study-level results and caveats: In a later genetic analysis, a missense DCLRE1C variant was associated with V-gene and J-gene trimming of TCR beta chains, and the association was replicated in an independent cohort. The only immune exposure information available for the cohort was CMV serostatus. Correlated functional status among segregating V segments might reflect linkage disequilibrium, but an unknown experimental factor could not be ruled out. According to the authors, the approach could potentially be generalized to other disease states and immunological phenotypes. Most TCR sequences were seen in very few donors, while some public TCRs were found in many individuals. A group of highly shared sequence variants was considered likely to be a technical artifact of the sequencing pipeline. When HLA alleles, especially DR and DQ, strongly co-occurred, TCR associations were difficult to assign to individual alleles. In an earlier analysis of under 600 of the donors, most TCR beta V segments were observed in productive rearrangements about 87% or about 30% of the time, broadly matching IMGT annotations. According to a later genetic analysis, donors in an Asian-associated ancestry cluster had fewer N-insertions in productive TCRs than the approximately 690-donor mean. Three of the identified cytomegalovirus-associated TCR beta chains were confirmed in vitro to be specific for cytomegalovirus antigens. This cohort had only TCR beta chains sequenced, and the lack of alpha or paired-chain data limited which features could be detected. In both the original and validation cohorts, the classifier was reported to diagnose cytomegalovirus status with high specificity and sensitivity. The 87-base-pair reads could not distinguish some IMGT-functional V segments, including TRBV6-2 and TRBV6-3, so those segments were excluded. The earlier analysis of nearly 600 of the donors excluded approximately 17 rarely observed V segments, including chromosome 9 orphons, because counts were too low. A total of 164 TCR beta chains were listed by the study as associated with cytomegalovirus. The presence/absence analyses assumed that sequencing depth was roughly uniform across donors, and that assumption may not be true. At a false discovery rate of 0.05, a later analysis linked about 17,000 TCR beta sequences to specific HLA alleles. HLA typing was unavailable for some donors at each locus, so association tests used only the typed subset. In a later analysis, several top co-occurrence clusters were reported to appear linked to parvovirus B19, influenza, CMV and Epstein-Barr virus. In a later analysis, HLA-associated TCR beta chains showed more clonal expansion and lower generation probabilities than non-associated chains that were equally common. A further reported finding was that TCR beta sequences accurately predicted the HLA-A and HLA-B alleles for most subjects in the first cohort. In a later analysis, most CMV-associated TCR beta chains were found to appear HLA-restricted, with HLA associations seemingly driven largely by CMV exposure. According to a later analysis, TCR association rates differed among HLA loci, with DRB1 alleles showing the most associated TCRs and HLA-C alleles showing the fewest.

The CDR3 sequence holds 13 residues, the cysteine and phenylalanine included. Here the CDR3 DNA is all that survives: 39 bases in frame from base 1. V drops 4 bases and J drops 8 bases, leaving 15 bases in between. Looking up the germline V gene yields CDR1 SGHRS and CDR2 YFSETQ. Libraries were constructed by the immunoSEQ multiplex PCR assay. For the multiplex PCR, a mixture combining 60 forward primers for TCR Vbeta segments and 13 reverse primers for TCR Jbeta segments was used. Amplification of the CDR3 region of rearranged TCR beta genes was performed with a multiplex PCR assay on genomic DNA. The Illumina HiSeq System was used to sequence the amplified TCR beta libraries as 87-base-pair reads. The original pipeline was this. A later analysis tallied 75 million to 95 million unique TCR beta chains across the approximately 670 repertoires, and approximately 12 million of those chains were shared by two or more donors. To remove PCR and sequencing errors, raw reads were error-corrected and collapsed into unique sequences using a nearest-neighbor algorithm that merged closely related sequences. Alignment of CDR3 sequences to IMGT reference sequences was used to assign V, D and J gene segments. For a sequence to be retained, a match of at least six nucleotides to both a V gene segment and a J gene segment was required. A rearrangement counted as productive if the CDR3 had no stop codons and remained in frame with V and J, and every other rearrangement counted as non-productive. CDR3 was defined by IMGT convention, running from the second conserved V-encoded cysteine to the conserved J-encoded phenylalanine. The earlier analysis of about 610 of the donors excluded any sequence lacking an unambiguous match to a single V gene segment. An earlier analysis of a few hundred of the donors called V segments functional above 56.7% productive rearrangements and segregating when the between-donor standard deviation exceeded 5%. A statistical classification framework was developed to diagnose cytomegalovirus status using the catalog of TCR beta chain sequences. A later analysis assigned V and J genes by comparing TCR nucleotide sequences with IMGT/GENE-DB human TR gene sequences. The TCRdist pipeline was used in a later analysis to assign CDR3 sequences and most-parsimonious VDJ recombination scenarios. In a later analysis, each TCR beta chain was defined by its CDR3 amino acid sequence together with its V-gene family, and reads without a unique V-gene family were excluded. In a later analysis, 450 to 600 highly shared, low-generation-probability nucleotide sequences were removed to address suspected cross-contamination and a sequencing artifact. In a later analysis, a clonal expansion index for each public chain was calculated from normalized within-repertoire ranks of inferred template counts. In a later analysis, generation probabilities were computed with a VDJ recombination model fitted to out-of-frame rearrangements, and the resulting probabilities were checked against IGoR. In a later analysis, hypergeometric tests were used to score TCR-TCR, TCR-HLA and TCR-CMV co-occurrence, with a repertoire-size bias correction applied to TCR pairs. A later analysis estimated false discovery rates by permuting HLA or CMV assignments 20 times. In a later analysis, co-occurring TCRs were grouped using DBSCAN, and TCRdist sequence similarity was added for clustering within HLA-allele-positive subsets. Co-occurrence clustering excluded repertoires with fewer than 30,000 or more than 120,000 public chains, plus five with anomalous nucleotide sharing. The clones in this table, taken by TCRdb from immuneACCESS, are in-frame only. Not every clone is retained; where verified, under half of the shortfall comes from an unresolved V gene, and the cause of the rest is unknown. The V and J calls and clone size are taken from that table; D and trimming were inferred from the DNA. The sample table contains roughly 160,000 clones; only one count was recorded for 65% to 80% of them. 3% to 3.5% of the sample goes to the ten largest clones.

In total, roughly 670 healthy bone marrow donors made up the cohort. Cohort members were all nominally healthy when sampled, although unrecorded immune exposures were likely present. The donor tested CMV seropositive, placing the donor among the 289 seropositive members of the cohort. A peripheral blood sample was collected from each donor, and TCR beta sequencing was performed on peripheral blood mononuclear cells. The Qiagen DNeasy Blood Extraction Kit was used to extract genomic DNA from the blood cell samples. Sequenced input: PBMCs. The chain employs TRBV5-1 and TRBJ1-2; TRBD1 is a weak D gene call, 6 bases matching. The receptor's source is a woman between 45 and 65 years old in good health and CMV-seropositive. The nucleotide sequence is given as TGCGCCAGCAGCAATGACCCAGGGGTCGGCTACACCTTC. The encoded protein is CASSNDPGVGYTF.